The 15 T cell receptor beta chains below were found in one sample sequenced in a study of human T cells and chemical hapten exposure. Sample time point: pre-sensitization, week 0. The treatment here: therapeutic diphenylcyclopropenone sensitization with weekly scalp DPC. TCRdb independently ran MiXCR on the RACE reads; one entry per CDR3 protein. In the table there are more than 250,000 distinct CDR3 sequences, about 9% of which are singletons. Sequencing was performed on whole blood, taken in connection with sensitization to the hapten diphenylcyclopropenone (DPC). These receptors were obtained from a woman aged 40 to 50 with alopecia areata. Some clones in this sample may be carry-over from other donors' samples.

CDR3 sequence (DNA): TGCGCCAGCAGCTTGGGGGGGCAAGTCGAAAAACTGTTTTTT. Amino acid sequence: CASSLGGQVEKLFF. This chain connects TRBV5-1 to TRBJ1-4, with a tentative D call TRBD1 (6 bases). The CDR3 runs to 14 residues. CDR1 SGHRS and CDR2 YFSETQ come from the germline V gene. With 0 bases removed from V and 8 bases from J, the gap between germline ends came to 11 bases.

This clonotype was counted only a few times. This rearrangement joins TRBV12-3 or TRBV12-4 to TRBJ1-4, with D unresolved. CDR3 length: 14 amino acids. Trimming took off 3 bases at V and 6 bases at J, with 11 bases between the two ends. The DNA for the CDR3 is TGTGCCAGCAGTTTTGGGCAGGCCGATGAAAAACTGTTTTTT. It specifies CASSFGQADEKLFF.

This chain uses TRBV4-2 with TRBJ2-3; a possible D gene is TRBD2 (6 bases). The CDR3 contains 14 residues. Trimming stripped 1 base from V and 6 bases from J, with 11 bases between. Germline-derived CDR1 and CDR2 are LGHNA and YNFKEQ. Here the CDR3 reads CASSQVGGADTQYF. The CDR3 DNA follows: TGTGCCAGCAGCCAAGTGGGAGGTGCCGATACGCAGTATTTT.

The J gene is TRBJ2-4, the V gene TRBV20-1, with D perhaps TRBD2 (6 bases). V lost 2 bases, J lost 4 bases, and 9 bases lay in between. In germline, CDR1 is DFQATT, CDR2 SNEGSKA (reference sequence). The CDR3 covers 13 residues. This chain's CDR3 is CSARLAIKNIQYF. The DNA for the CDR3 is TGCAGTGCTAGACTAGCGATTAAAAACATTCAGTACTTC.

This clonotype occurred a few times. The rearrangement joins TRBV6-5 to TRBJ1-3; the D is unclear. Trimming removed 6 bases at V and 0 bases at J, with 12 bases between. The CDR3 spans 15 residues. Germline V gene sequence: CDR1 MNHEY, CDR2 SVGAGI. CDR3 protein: CASSPRAHSGNTIYF. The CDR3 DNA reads TGTGCCAGCAGCCCGAGAGCCCACTCTGGAAACACCATATATTTT.

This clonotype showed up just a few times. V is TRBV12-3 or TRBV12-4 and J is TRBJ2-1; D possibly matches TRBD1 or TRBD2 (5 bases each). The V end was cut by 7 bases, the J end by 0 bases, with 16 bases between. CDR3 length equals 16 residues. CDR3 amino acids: CASTPGGTYSYNEQFF. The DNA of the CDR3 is TGTGCCAGCACCCCTGGGGGTACCTACTCCTACAATGAGCAGTTCTTC.

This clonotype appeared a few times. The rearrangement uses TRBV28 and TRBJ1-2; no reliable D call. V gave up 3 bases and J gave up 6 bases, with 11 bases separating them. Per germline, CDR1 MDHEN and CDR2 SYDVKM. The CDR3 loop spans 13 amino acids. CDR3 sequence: CASSFNSGHGYTF. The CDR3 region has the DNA TGTGCCAGCAGTTTTAATAGTGGACATGGCTACACCTTC.

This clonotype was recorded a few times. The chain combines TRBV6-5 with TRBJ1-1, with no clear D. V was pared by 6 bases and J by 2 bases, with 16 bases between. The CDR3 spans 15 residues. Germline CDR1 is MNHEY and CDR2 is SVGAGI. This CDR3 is CASSPPASSNTEAFF. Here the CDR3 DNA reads TGTGCCAGCAGCCCCCCAGCATCCTCAAACACTGAAGCTTTCTTT.

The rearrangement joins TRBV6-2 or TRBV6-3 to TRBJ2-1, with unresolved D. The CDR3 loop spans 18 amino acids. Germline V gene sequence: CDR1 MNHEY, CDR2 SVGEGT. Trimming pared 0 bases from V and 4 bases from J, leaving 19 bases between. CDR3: CASSYSTNRVRRYNEQFF. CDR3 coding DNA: TGTGCCAGCAGTTACTCGACAAACAGAGTAAGACGATACAATGAGCAGTTCTTC.

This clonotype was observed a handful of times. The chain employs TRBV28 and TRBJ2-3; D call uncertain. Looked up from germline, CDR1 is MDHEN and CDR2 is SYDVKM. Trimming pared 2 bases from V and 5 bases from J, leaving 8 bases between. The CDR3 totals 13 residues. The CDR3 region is CASSLVSGDTQYF. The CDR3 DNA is TGTGCCAGCAGTTTAGTATCAGGAGATACGCAGTATTTT.

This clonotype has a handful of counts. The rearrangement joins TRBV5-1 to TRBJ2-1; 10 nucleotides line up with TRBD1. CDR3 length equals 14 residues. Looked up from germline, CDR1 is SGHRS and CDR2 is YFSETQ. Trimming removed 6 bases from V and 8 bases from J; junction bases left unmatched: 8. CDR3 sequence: CASIRQGAEDEQFF. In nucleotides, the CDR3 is TGCGCCAGCATAAGACAGGGGGCGGAGGATGAGCAGTTCTTC.

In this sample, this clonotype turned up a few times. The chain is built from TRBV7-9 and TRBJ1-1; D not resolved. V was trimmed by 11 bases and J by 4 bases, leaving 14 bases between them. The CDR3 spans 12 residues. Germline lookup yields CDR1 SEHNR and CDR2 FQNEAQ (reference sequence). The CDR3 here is CAAILRGTEAFF. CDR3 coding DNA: TGTGCCGCCATTCTAAGAGGCACTGAAGCTTTCTTT.

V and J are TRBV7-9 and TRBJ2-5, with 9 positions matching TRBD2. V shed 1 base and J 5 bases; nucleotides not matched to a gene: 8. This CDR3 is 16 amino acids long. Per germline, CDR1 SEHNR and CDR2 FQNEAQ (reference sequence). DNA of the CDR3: TGTGCCAGCAGCTTAGGAGGTAGCGGGAGCCAGGAGACCCAGTACTTC. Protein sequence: CASSLGGSGSQETQYF.

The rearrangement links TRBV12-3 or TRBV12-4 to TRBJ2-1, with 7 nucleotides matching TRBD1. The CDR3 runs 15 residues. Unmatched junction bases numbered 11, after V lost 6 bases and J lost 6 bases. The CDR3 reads CASRTGPGFPNEQFF. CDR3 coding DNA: TGTGCCAGCAGGACAGGGCCCGGGTTCCCCAATGAGCAGTTCTTC.

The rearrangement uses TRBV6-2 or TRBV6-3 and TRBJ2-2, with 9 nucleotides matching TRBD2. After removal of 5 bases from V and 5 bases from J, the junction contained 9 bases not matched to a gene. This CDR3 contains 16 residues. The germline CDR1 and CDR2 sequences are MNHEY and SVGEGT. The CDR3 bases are TGTGCCAGCAGTCTTAGCGGGAGATTAAAAACCGGGGAGCTGTTTTTT. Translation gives CASSLSGRLKTGELFF.